A selection of T cell receptor beta chains follows, all from one sample in a study of blood T cell repertoires in COVID-19. TCRdb's copy holds only in-frame clones and misses some; the assay was immunoSEQ multiplex PCR. In the table there are about 69,000 clones, about nine tenths of which are singletons. The sequencing sample was made of peripheral blood. The receptor source for this set is a man younger than 40 with acute or convalescent COVID-19. CDR3s include the opening cysteine and the closing phenylalanine or tryptophan. A D gene is named only where the DNA matches it firmly. Rows may omit the clone size; those that give it use once, few, many or a size class.

.	TRBV6-1	TRBJ1-3	.	CASSDTTGHPGNTIYF	TGTGCCAGCAGTGATACTACGGGACACCCTGGAAACACCATATATTTT
.	TRBV7-9	TRBJ2-5	.	CASSLRGTGIEETQYF	TGTGCCAGCAGCTTGCGGGGAACCGGGATTGAAGAGACCCAGTACTTC
.	TRBV10-3	TRBJ1-1	TRBD1	CAISADRAGTEAFF	TGTGCCATCAGTGCGGACAGGGCCGGCACTGAAGCTTTCTTT
.	TRBV2	TRBJ1-3	TRBD1	CASSAYRGRNTIYF	TGTGCCAGCAGCGCGTACAGGGGGAGAAACACCATATATTTT
.	TRBV6-5	TRBJ1-2	TRBD1	CASTKQGERGYTF	TGTGCCAGCACCAAACAGGGGGAAAGGGGCTACACCTTC
.	TRBV4-1	TRBJ2-3	.	CASSLRADTQYF	TGCGCCAGCAGCCTAAGAGCGGATACGCAGTATTTT
.	TRBV25-1	TRBJ2-3	.	CASSEFSGDTQYF	TGTGCCAGCAGTGAATTTTCCGGAGATACGCAGTATTTT
once	TRBV18	TRBJ1-2	.	CASSPRSNYGYTF	TGTGCCAGCTCACCTCGGTCGAATTATGGCTACACCTTC
.	TRBV6-1	TRBJ1-1	.	CASSDRPGTEAFF	TGTGCCAGCAGTGACCGACCAGGGACTGAAGCTTTCTTT
.	TRBV7-2	TRBJ1-2	TRBD1	CASSLDRGPYGYTF	TGTGCCAGCAGCTTAGACAGGGGTCCCTATGGCTACACCTTC
.	TRBV11-1	TRBJ2-1	.	CASSLLRNNEQFF	TGTGCCAGCAGCTTATTGCGTAACAATGAGCAGTTCTTC